This T cell receptor (beta chain) was sequenced for a study of response to subunit inactivated influenza vaccine. General observations from the study: Authors suggested seasonal influenza vaccinations each recruit few new T cells.

Via MiXCR, TCRdb re-called the RT-PCR reads, giving one row per CDR3 protein. The sample has roughly 790,000 distinct CDR3 sequences, around 20% seen once; the top ten hold about 9.4%. Germline CDR1 reads SGHTA; CDR2 reads FQGNSA. The V and J ends lost 0 bases and 4 bases, in that order; junction bases with no gene match: 7. The CDR3 runs 17 residues. This clonotype occurred a few times. Its antigen is not known. The specimen was PBMCs from blood, collected about 5 days after vaccination. The chain has TRBV7-2 and TRBJ2-1, with TRBD2 identical over 9 bases. The source is a man aged 45-65 years who received an inactivated influenza vaccine. CDR3 in DNA: TGTGCCAGCAGCTTAGCTCCGGGACTAGCAAGGTACAATGAGCAGTTCTTC. It yields the protein CASSLAPGLARYNEQFF.